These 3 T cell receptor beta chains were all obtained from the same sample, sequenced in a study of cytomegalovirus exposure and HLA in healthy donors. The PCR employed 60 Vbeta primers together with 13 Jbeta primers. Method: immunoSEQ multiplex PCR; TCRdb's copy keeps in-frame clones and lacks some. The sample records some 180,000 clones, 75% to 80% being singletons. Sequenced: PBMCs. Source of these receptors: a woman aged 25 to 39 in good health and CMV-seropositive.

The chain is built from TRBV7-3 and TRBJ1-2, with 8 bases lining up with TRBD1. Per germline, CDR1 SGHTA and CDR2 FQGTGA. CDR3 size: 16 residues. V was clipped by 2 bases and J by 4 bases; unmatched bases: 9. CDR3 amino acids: CASSLGPGGEGYGYTF. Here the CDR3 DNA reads TGTGCCAGCAGCTTAGGGCCAGGGGGCGAGGGCTATGGCTACACCTTC.

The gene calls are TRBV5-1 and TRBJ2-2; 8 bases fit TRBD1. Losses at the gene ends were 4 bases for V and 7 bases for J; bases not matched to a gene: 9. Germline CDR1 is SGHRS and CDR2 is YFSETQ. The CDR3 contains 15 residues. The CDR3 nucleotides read TGCGCCAGCAGCCCTACAGGGGGAAACGGCGGGGAGCTGTTTTTT. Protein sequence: CASSPTGGNGGELFF. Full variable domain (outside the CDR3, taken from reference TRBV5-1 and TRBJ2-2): KAGVTQTPRYLIKTRGQQVTLSCSPISGHRSVSWYQQTPGQGLQFLFEYFSETQRNKGNFPGRFSGRQFSNSRSEMNVSTLELGDSALYLCASSPTGGNGGELFFGEGSRLTVL.

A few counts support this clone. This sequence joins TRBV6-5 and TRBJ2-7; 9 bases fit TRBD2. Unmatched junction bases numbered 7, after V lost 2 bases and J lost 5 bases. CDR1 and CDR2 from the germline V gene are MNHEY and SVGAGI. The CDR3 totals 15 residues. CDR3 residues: CASSYVPSGANEQYF. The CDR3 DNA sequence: TGTGCCAGCAGTTACGTCCCTAGCGGGGCCAACGAGCAGTACTTC.